This T cell receptor beta chain was obtained from a study of blood T cell repertoires in COVID-19. Study details: Samples representing acute and convalescent COVID-19 were sourced from the United States, Italy and Spain. T cells, B-cell-depleted T cells, or PBMCs supplied cDNA or gDNA.

With respect to this clone: Other DNA sequences in the sample encode the same CDR3.

Original data processing: Cell counts per sample came from amplifying reference gene primers. Method: immunoSEQ multiplex PCR; TCRdb's copy keeps in-frame clones and lacks some. D and trimming come from the DNA, and the V and J calls and clone size come from that table. The sample holds 200,000 to 250,000 clones; about four fifths are singletons and the top ten take under 5%. The germline CDR1 and CDR2 sequences are MNHEY and SVGAGI. The CDR3 is 15 amino acids. The ends lost 5 bases at V and 1 base at J; junction bases unmatched: 6. The sequencing input was peripheral blood. The V gene is TRBV6-5, the J gene TRBJ2-7, with 9 bases lining up with TRBD1. The source of this sequence is a man aged 45-65 years with acute or convalescent COVID-19. This CDR3 is CASSLTGTGSYEQYF. The CDR3, as DNA: TGTGCCAGCAGTCTTACAGGGACAGGGTCCTACGAGCAGTACTTC.